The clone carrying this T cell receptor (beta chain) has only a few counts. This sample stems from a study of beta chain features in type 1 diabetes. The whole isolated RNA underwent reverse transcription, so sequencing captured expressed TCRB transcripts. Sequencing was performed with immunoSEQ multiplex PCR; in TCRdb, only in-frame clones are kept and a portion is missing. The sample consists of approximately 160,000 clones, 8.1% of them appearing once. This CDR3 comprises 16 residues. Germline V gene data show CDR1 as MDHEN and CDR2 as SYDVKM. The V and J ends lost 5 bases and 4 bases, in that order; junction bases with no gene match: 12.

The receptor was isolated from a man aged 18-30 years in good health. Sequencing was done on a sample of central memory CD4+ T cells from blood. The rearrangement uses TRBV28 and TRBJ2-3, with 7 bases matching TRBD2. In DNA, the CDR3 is TGTGCCAGCAGTCCCCAAGCGGGAAGGGGCGCAGATACGCAGTATTTT. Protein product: CASSPQAGRGADTQYF.